The entry below describes one T cell receptor beta chain. V lost 5 bases, J lost 0 bases, and 10 bases lay in between. Germline CDR1 is LGHNA and CDR2 is YNFKEQ. CDR3 length: 15 residues. Profiled with immunoSEQ multiplex PCR; TCRdb holds only in-frame clones, not every one. The sample holds about 510,000 clones; approximately 95% are singletons and the top ten take 0.06%. The entry originates in a study of shared clonotypes between healthy human individuals. The sequencing input was naive CD4+ T cells sorted from blood. This sample's subset: CD45RA+ positively selected. The chain couples TRBV4-2 to TRBJ2-2, with no clear D. The sequence derives from a woman in her twenties or thirties in good health. Written as DNA, the CDR3 is TGTGCCAGCAGCGGTAGCCGCCCGAACACCGGGGAGCTGTTTTTT. This translates into CASSGSRPNTGELFF.